This T cell receptor (beta chain) was identified in a study of cytomegalovirus exposure and HLA in healthy donors. Researchers ran the PCR with 60 Vbeta and 13 Jbeta primers. Only in-frame clones appear in the TCRdb table, and some are missing; sequencing was by immunoSEQ multiplex PCR. Here the sample spans just over 150,000 clones, about three quarters being singletons. The CDR3 sequence is 16 residues long. CDR1 MNHEY and CDR2 SVGAGI come from the germline V gene. Losses at the gene ends were 4 bases for V and 2 bases for J; bases not matched to a gene: 4. What was sequenced was PBMCs. The TCR was taken from a female donor in good health and CMV-seronegative. This chain uses TRBV6-5 with TRBJ1-4; 10 nucleotides line up with TRBD1. The CDR3 reads CASSFSTGGTNEKLFF. The CDR3 nucleotides are TGTGCCAGCAGTTTCTCGACAGGGGGCACTAATGAAAAACTGTTTTTT.